A single sample is the source of the 21 T cell receptor beta chains below, sequenced in a study of early T cells in non-severe SARS-CoV-2 infection. TCRdb used MiXCR to reprocess the 5' RACE reads, holding one entry per CDR3 protein. The sample includes about 37,000 distinct CDR3 sequences, 5.8% of them seen just once. Source material: whole blood. The receptors here all came from an adult who was a healthcare worker with PCR-confirmed SARS-CoV-2 infection or an uninfected control (not recorded which).

The sample holds many counts of this clonotype. The J gene is TRBJ2-7, the V gene TRBV23-1; D is unresolved. TRBV23-1 is marked as an open reading frame, function uncertain. The CDR3 totals 16 residues. V was pared by 0 bases and J by 2 bases, with 14 bases between. The CDR3 nucleotides read TGCGCCAGCAGTCAATCGACGGTAACGGATACCTACGAGCAGTACTTC. Its translation is CASSQSTVTDTYEQYF.

This clonotype was counted many times. J is TRBJ2-6 and V is TRBV6-1, with D unclear. Germline CDR1 is MNHNS and CDR2 is SASEGT. Trimming left V 6 bases short and J 1 base short, with 10 bases between. This CDR3 is built from 15 residues. This CDR3 reads CASRTDMSGANVLTF. The CDR3 DNA reads as TGTGCCAGCAGGACGGATATGTCTGGGGCCAACGTCCTGACTTTC.

The genes are TRBV28 and TRBJ2-3; D is uncertain. Trimming shortened V by 6 bases and J by 5 bases, and 12 bases separated the two germline ends. Germline V gene sequence: CDR1 MDHEN, CDR2 SYDVKM. CDR3 length: 13 amino acids. The DNA for the CDR3 is TGTGCCAGCAGGCCCCCTCCCGGAGATACGCAGTATTTT. Protein product: CASRPPPGDTQYF.

There are many counts of this clonotype. The V and J genes are TRBV5-6 and TRBJ1-2, with TRBD1 identical over 10 bases. CDR1 is SGHDT, CDR2 YYEEEE, per germline. Trimming cost V 0 bases and J 2 bases; bases outside gene matches: 1. The CDR3 is 15 amino acids. The CDR3 DNA follows: TGTGCCAGCAGCTTGGGGGACAGGGGCAACTATGGCTACACCTTC. Translated, it gives CASSLGDRGNYGYTF.

This clonotype occurred a few times. The chain employs TRBV7-3 and TRBJ2-3; perhaps TRBD2 as D (5 bases). The germline gives CDR1 SGHTA, CDR2 FQGTGA. Trimming took off 2 bases at V and 3 bases at J, with 9 bases between the two ends. The CDR3 extends over 14 amino acids. In DNA, the CDR3 is TGTGCCAGCAGCTTAGCCGGGGAAACAGATACGCAGTATTTT. It codes for CASSLAGETDTQYF.

This clonotype was counted many times. The chain recombines TRBV18 with TRBJ2-7; possible D gene TRBD2, 6 bases. Germline CDR1 KGHSH, CDR2 LQKENI. The CDR3 sequence is 15 residues long. Trimming shortened V by 6 bases and J by 1 base, and 16 bases separated the two germline ends. The CDR3 nucleotides are TGTGCCAGCTCCCCCGGCGGGGCTTATTCCTACGAGCAGTACTTC. This encodes CASSPGGAYSYEQYF.

This clonotype was observed many times. The chain employs TRBV6-5 and TRBJ2-2; the match to TRBD2 covers 7 bases. The CDR3 sequence is 15 residues long. Germline V gives CDR1 MNHEY, CDR2 SVGAGI. With 5 bases clipped from V and 4 bases from J, the junction kept 7 bases outside the gene matches. The DNA of the CDR3 is TGTGCCAGCAGTGGGTCGTCGGGGGGCACCGGGGAGCTGTTTTTT. Its protein is CASSGSSGGTGELFF.

This clonotype was observed many times. V is TRBV18 and J is TRBJ2-3, with TRBD2 matching over 7 bases. Losses at the gene ends were 3 bases for V and 4 bases for J; bases not matched to a gene: 7. The germline V gene has CDR1 KGHSH and CDR2 LQKENI. This CDR3 is 15 amino acids long. DNA for the CDR3: TGTGCCAGCTCACCGGGAGCGGGGATACCAGATACGCAGTATTTT. It specifies CASSPGAGIPDTQYF.

The chain joins TRBV28 to TRBJ2-6; 8 bases line up with TRBD1. The germline V gene encodes CDR1 MDHEN and CDR2 SYDVKM. CDR3 length: 18 amino acids. The V and J ends lost 5 bases and 0 bases, in that order; junction bases with no gene match: 9. The DNA of the CDR3 is TGTGCCAGCAGTACCCTTCGGGACAGGAGCTCTGGGGCCAACGTCCTGACTTTC. Translated: CASSTLRDRSSGANVLTF.

This clonotype appeared many times. CDR3 sequence: CASSQDRGPHQPQHF. As DNA, the CDR3 is TGTGCCAGCAGCCAAGACAGGGGGCCTCATCAGCCCCAGCATTTT. The rearrangement joins TRBV3-1 to TRBJ1-5, with TRBD1 matching over 8 bases. CDR3 length: 15 amino acids. Germline V gene sequence: CDR1 LGHDT, CDR2 YNNKEL (reference sequence). Losses at the gene ends were 0 bases for V and 5 bases for J; bases not matched to a gene: 3.

There are many counts of this clonotype. This chain links TRBV7-3 with TRBJ2-3; 8 positions match TRBD1. Trimming removed 5 bases from V and 5 bases from J; junction bases left unmatched: 3. Germline-derived CDR1 and CDR2 are SGHTA and FQGTGA. CDR3 length equals 13 residues. The CDR3 reads CASSPTGVDTQYF. CDR3 coding DNA: TGTGCCAGCAGCCCGACAGGGGTAGATACGCAGTATTTT.

This clonotype turned up a few times. The J gene is TRBJ2-5, the V gene TRBV2, with D unresolved. V dropped 2 bases and J dropped 1 base, with 8 bases sitting between them. Per the germline V gene, CDR1 is SNHLY and CDR2 is FYNNEI. The CDR3 loop spans 14 amino acids. The CDR3 is CASSESRFQETQYF. The CDR3 nucleotides are TGTGCCAGCAGTGAATCCAGGTTCCAAGAGACCCAGTACTTC.

This clonotype was detected many times. The chain links TRBV6-2 or TRBV6-3 to TRBJ2-7; TRBD1 aligns across 7 bases. V dropped 6 bases and J dropped 9; count of bases not matched to a gene: 8. CDR1 MNHEY and CDR2 SVGEGT come from the germline V gene. This CDR3 contains 12 residues. This CDR3 reads CASSPGQWWQYF. The CDR3 DNA reads TGTGCCAGCAGCCCGGGACAGTGGTGGCAGTACTTC.

This rearrangement joins TRBV5-6 to TRBJ2-3; 11 nucleotides agree with TRBD2. Looked up from germline, CDR1 is SGHDT and CDR2 is YYEEEE. Trimming took 4 bases from V and 2 from J; bases not matched to a gene: 9. CDR3 length: 17 residues. The CDR3 sequence: CASSVTLAGELTDTQYF. CDR3 in DNA: TGTGCCAGCAGCGTAACACTAGCGGGGGAGCTCACAGATACGCAGTATTTT.

This clonotype was picked up many times. The chain couples TRBV2 to TRBJ1-5; D possibly corresponds to TRBD1 (5 bases). The CDR3 contains 13 residues. CDR1 and CDR2 from the germline V gene are SNHLY and FYNNEI. With 1 base removed from V and 5 bases from J, the gap between germline ends came to 6 bases. The CDR3 reads CASSEGRDQPQHF. The CDR3 nucleotides are TGTGCCAGCAGTGAAGGCAGGGATCAGCCCCAGCATTTT.

This clonotype turned up a few times. The chain joins TRBV11-2 to TRBJ1-3; D not resolved. The CDR3 totals 18 residues. CDR1 is SGHAT and CDR2 is FQNNGV in the germline V gene. V gave up 1 base and J gave up 0 bases, with 16 bases separating them. The CDR3 sequence: CASSLVLRGTSSGNTIYF. The CDR3, as DNA: TGTGCCAGCAGCTTAGTGCTTCGGGGAACAAGCTCTGGAAACACCATATATTTT.

This chain uses TRBV7-2 with TRBJ1-2, with 7 bases identical to TRBD1. V lost 5 bases, J lost 2 bases, and 2 bases stayed unmatched. The V gene's germline CDR1 is SGHTA and CDR2 FQGNSA. The CDR3 runs to 13 residues. CDR3 residues: CASSTGQNYGYTF. The CDR3 DNA follows: TGTGCCAGCAGCACGGGACAGAACTATGGCTACACCTTC.

The chain uses TRBV11-2 and TRBJ2-7; D unresolved. Germline CDR1 is SGHAT and CDR2 is FQNNGV. V shed 3 bases and J shed 2 bases, with 17 bases lying between them. This CDR3 contains 16 residues. CDR3 residues: CASSFLSTDLPYEQYF. For the CDR3, the DNA is TGTGCCAGCAGCTTTCTGAGCACAGATCTCCCCTACGAGCAGTACTTC.

This sequence joins TRBV7-2 and TRBJ2-7, with D possibly matching TRBD1 (7 bases). The V end was cut by 5 bases, the J end by 7 bases, with 24 bases between. The CDR3 has 16 amino acids. The germline V gene encodes CDR1 SGHTA and CDR2 FQGNSA. This chain's CDR3 is CASSPGGTPRREEQYF. CDR3 nucleotides: TGTGCCAGCAGCCCAGGGGGGACTCCTCGGCGGGAAGAGCAGTACTTC.

In this sample, this clonotype turned up a few times. The chain couples TRBV4-3 to TRBJ2-1; 13 bases are shared with TRBD2. CDR3 size: 16 residues. The V gene end was trimmed by 0 bases and the J gene end by 5 bases; junction bases not matched to a gene: 1. Germline V CDR1 and CDR2: LGHNA, YSLEER. Here the CDR3 DNA reads TGCGCCAGCAGCCAAGAGACTAGCGGGGGGCACAATGAGCAGTTCTTC. Translated, it gives CASSQETSGGHNEQFF.

This clonotype was detected many times. The CDR3 DNA is TGTGCCAGCAGCTTGGAAGATAGCGGGAGGCCGGGGGAGCAGTACTTC. As protein: CASSLEDSGRPGEQYF. The chain joins TRBV5-8 to TRBJ2-7; 10 nucleotides agree with TRBD2. Germline CDR1 SGHTS, CDR2 YDEGEE. The CDR3 is made up of 16 amino acids. V dropped 0 bases and J dropped 7; count of bases not matched to a gene: 10.